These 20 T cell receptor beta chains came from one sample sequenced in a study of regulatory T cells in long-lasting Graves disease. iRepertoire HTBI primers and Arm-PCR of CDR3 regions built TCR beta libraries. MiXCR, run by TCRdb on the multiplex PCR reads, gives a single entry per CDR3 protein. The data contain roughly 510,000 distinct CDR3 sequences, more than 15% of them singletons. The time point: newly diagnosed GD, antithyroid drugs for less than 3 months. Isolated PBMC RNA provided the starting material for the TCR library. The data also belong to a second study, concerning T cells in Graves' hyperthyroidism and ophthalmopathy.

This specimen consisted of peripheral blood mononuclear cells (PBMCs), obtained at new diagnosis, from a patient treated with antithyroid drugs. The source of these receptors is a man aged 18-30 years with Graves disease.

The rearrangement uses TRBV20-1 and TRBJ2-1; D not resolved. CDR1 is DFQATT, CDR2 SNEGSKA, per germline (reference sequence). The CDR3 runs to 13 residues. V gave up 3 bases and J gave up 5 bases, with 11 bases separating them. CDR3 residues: CSARPLGNNEQFF. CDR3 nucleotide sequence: TGCAGTGCTAGGCCTCTGGGGAACAATGAGCAGTTCTTC.

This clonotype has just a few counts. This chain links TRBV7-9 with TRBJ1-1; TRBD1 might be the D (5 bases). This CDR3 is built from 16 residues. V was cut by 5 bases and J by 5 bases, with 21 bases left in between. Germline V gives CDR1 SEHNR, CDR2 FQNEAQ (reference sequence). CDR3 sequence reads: CASSHPREAGRTEAFF. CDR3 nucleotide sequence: TGTGCCAGCAGCCACCCAAGGGAAGCAGGGCGAACTGAAGCTTTCTTT.

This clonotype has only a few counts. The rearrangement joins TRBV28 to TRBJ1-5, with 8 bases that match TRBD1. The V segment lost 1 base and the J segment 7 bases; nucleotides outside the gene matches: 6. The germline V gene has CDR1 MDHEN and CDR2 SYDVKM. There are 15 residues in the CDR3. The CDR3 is CASSLLTGVEQPQHF. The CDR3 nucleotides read TGTGCCAGCAGTTTATTGACAGGGGTTGAGCAGCCCCAGCATTTT.

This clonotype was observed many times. The CDR3 reads CASSTGRNTEAFF. For the CDR3, the DNA is TGTGCCAGCAGTACGGGGAGGAACACTGAAGCTTTCTTT. The chain links TRBV2 to TRBJ1-1; unclear D gene. V gave up 5 bases and J gave up 1 base, with 8 bases separating them. The germline CDR1 and CDR2 sequences are SNHLY and FYNNEI. CDR3 length: 13 residues.

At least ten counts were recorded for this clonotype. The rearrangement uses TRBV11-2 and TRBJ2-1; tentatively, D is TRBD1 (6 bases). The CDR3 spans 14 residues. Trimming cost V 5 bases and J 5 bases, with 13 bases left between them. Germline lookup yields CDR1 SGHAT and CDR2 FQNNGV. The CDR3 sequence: CASSIAGANNEQFF. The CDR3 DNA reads TGTGCCAGCAGCATCGCAGGGGCAAACAATGAGCAGTTCTTC.

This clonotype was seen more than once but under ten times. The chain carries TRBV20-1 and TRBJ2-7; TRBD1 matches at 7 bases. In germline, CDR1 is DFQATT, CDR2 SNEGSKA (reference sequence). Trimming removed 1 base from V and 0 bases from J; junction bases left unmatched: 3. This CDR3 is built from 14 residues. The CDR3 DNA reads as TGCAGTGCTAGAGGGGGACAGAGCTCCTACGAGCAGTACTTC. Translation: CSARGGQSSYEQYF.

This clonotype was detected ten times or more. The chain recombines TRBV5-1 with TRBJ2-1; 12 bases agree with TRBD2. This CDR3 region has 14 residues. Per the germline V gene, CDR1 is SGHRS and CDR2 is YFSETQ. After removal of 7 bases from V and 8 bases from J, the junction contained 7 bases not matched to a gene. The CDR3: CASCTSGRIHEQFF. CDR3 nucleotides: TGCGCCAGCTGCACTAGCGGGAGGATCCATGAGCAGTTCTTC.

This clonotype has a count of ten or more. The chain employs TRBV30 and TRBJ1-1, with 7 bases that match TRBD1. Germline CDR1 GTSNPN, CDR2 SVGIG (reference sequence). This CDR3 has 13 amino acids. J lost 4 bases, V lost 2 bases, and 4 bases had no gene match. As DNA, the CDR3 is TGTGCCTGGAGTCCAACAGGGGTCACTGAAGCTTTCTTT. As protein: CAWSPTGVTEAFF.

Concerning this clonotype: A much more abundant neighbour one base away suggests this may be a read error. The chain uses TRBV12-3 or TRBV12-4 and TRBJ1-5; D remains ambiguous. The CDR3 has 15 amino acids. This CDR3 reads CVSSFGSGSNQPQHF. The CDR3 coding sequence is TGTGTCAGCAGTTTTGGATCTGGTAGCAATCAGCCCCAGCATTTT.

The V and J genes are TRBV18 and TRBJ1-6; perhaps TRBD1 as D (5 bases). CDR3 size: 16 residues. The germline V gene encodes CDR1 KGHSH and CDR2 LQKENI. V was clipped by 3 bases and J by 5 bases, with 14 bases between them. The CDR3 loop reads CASSPSAPGNNSPLHF. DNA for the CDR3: TGTGCCAGCTCACCTTCGGCCCCAGGGAATAATTCACCCCTCCACTTT.

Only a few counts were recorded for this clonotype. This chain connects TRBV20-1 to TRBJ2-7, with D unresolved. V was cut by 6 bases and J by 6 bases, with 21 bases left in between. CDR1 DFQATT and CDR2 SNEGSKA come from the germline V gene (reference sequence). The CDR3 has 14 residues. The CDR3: CSALGPVSSGEQYF. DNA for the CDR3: TGCAGTGCCCTAGGTCCGGTAAGCTCCGGCGAGCAGTACTTC.

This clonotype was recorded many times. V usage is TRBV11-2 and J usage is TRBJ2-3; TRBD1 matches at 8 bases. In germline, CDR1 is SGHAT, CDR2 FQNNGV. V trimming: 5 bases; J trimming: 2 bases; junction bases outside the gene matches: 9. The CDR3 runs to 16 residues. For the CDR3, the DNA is TGTGCCAGCAGCGATACGGACAGGGAATCCACAGATACGCAGTATTTT. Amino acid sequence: CASSDTDRESTDTQYF.

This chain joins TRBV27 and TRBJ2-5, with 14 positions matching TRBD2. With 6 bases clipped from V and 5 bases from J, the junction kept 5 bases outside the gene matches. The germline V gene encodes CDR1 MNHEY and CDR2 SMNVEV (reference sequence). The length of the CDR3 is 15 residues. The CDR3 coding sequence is TGTGCCAGCAGGCGGACTAGCGGGAGGTGGGAGACCCAGTACTTC. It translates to CASRRTSGRWETQYF.

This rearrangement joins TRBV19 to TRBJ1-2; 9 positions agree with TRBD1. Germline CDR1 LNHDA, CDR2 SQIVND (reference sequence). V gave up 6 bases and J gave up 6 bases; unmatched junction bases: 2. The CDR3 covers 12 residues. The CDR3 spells CASRQGADGYTF. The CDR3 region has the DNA TGTGCCAGTAGACAGGGGGCGGATGGCTACACCTTC.

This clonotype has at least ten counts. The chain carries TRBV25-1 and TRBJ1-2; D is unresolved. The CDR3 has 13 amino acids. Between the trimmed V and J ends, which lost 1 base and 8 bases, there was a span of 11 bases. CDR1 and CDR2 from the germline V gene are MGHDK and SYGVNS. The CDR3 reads CASSESLGSGYTF. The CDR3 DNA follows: TGTGCCAGCAGTGAATCATTGGGGAGCGGCTACACCTTC.

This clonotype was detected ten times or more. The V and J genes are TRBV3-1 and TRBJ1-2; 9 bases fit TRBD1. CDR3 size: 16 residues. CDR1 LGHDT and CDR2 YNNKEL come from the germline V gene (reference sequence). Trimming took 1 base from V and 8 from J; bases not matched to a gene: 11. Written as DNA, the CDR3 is TGTGCCAGCAGCCAAGCTCGCCCGGACAGGGGAAGGGGCTACACCTTC. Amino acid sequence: CASSQARPDRGRGYTF.

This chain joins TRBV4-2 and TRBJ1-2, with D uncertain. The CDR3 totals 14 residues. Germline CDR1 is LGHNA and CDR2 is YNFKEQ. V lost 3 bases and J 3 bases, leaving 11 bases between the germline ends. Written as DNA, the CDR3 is TGTGCCAGCAGCCAGGTCCTGAGTGACTATGGCTACACCTTC. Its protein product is CASSQVLSDYGYTF.

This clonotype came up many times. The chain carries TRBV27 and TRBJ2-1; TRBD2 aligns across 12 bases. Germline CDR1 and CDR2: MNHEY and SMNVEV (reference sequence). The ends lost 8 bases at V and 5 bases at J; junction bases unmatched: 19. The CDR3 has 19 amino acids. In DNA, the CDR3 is TGTGCCAGCGCCCCCAGACGACTAGCGGGAGTCGGAGATAACAATGAGCAGTTCTTC. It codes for CASAPRRLAGVGDNNEQFF.

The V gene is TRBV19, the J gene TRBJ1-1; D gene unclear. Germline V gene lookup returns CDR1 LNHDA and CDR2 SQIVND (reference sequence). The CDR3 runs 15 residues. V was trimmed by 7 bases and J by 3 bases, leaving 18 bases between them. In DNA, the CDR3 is TGTGCCAGTATTCCCACCGGGCCCCTATACACTGAAGCTTTCTTT. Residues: CASIPTGPLYTEAFF.

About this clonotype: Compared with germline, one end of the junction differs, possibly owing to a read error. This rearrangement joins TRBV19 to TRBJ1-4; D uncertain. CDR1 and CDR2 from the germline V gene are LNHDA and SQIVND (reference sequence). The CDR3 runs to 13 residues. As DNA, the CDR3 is TGTGCCAGTAGTATACAGGATAATGAAAAACCGTTTTTT. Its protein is CASSIQDNEKPFF.